The rows below give T cell receptor beta chains drawn from one sample of a study of T cells in Graves' hyperthyroidism and ophthalmopathy. TCRdb independently ran MiXCR on the multiplex PCR reads; one entry per CDR3 protein. The table records about 130,000 distinct CDR3 sequences, about 20% of them present only once. Material for sequencing was blood. These TCRs come from a woman between 45 and 65 years old with Graves' hyperthyroidism that later progressed to Graves' ophthalmopathy. CDR3s leave out the opening cysteine and the closing phenylalanine or tryptophan.

v_gene,CDR3aa
TRBV19,ASSKSWVATNEKLF
TRBV7-7,ASSPDRRQTQY
TRBV3-1,ASSLGQGGQPQH
TRBV5-1,ASSREQGTSAF
TRBV27,ASSPPGQRLNTEAF
TRBV5-8,ASSLGGIEVNEQF
TRBV6-1,ASKTGGEANQPQH
TRBV19,ASSTPPGGYNEQF
TRBV5-1,ASSPLLAGVMETQY
TRBV29-1,SVPGLEAF
TRBV7-9,ASSFSGSTEAF
TRBV27,ASSQPLSREQF
TRBV19,ASRKVDHNEQY
TRBV5-1,ASSPGQSSSYNEQF
TRBV20-1,SATQQGREKLF
TRBV11-3,ASSPSGMNTEAF